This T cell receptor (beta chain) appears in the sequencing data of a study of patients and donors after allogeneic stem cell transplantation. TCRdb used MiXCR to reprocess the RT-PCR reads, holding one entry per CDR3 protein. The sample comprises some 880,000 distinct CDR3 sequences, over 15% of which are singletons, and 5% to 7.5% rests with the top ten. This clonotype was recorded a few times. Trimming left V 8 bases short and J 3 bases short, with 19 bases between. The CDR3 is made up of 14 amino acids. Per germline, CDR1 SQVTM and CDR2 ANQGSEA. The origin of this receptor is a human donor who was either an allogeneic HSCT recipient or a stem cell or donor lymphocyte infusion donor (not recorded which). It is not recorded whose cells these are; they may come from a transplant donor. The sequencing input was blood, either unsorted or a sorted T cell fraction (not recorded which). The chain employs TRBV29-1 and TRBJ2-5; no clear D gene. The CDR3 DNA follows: TGCAGCCTAGTGGTATTTAGGGCAGAAGAGACCCAGTACTTC. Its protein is CSLVVFRAEETQYF.